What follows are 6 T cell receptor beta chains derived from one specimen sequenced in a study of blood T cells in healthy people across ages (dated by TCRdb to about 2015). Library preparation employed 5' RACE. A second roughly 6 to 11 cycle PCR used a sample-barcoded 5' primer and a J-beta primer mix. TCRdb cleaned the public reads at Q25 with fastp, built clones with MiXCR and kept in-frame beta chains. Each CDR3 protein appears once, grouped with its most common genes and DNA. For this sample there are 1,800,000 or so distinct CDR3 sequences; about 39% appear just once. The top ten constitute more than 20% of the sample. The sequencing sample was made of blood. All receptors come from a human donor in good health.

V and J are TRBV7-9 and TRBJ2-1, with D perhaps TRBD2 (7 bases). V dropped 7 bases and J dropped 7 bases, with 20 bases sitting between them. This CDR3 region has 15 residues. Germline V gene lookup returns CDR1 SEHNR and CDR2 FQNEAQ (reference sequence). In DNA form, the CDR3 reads TGTGCCAGCATCCCATCCGGGGGGCCGGGTAATGAGCAGTTCTTC. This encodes CASIPSGGPGNEQFF.

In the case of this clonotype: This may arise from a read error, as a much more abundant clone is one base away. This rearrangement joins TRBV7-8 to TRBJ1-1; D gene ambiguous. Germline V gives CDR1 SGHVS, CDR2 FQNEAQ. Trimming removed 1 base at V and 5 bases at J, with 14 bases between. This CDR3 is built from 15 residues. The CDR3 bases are TGTGCCAGCAGCTTAGTCCCGGACTATGGAACTGAAGCTTTCTTT. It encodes CASSLVPDYGTEAFF.

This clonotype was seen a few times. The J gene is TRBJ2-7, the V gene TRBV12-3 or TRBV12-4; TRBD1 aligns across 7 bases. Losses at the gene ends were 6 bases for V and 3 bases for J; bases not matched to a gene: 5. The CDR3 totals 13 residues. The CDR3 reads CASRSGQVYEQYF. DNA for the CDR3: TGTGCCAGCAGATCCGGACAGGTCTACGAGCAGTACTTC.

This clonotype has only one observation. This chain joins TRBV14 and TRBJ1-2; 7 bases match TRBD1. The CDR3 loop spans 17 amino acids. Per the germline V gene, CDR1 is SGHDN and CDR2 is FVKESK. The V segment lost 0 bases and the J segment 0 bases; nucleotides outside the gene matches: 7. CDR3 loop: CASSQETTGVPNYGYTF. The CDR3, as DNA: TGTGCCAGCAGCCAAGAAACTACAGGGGTCCCTAACTATGGCTACACCTTC.

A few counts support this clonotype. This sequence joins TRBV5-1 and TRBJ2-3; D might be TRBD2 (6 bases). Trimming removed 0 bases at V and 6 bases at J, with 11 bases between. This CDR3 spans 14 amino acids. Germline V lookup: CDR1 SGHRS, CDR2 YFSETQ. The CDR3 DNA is TGCGCCAGCAGCTTGGCACCGGGAGTGGATACGCAGTATTTT. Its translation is CASSLAPGVDTQYF.

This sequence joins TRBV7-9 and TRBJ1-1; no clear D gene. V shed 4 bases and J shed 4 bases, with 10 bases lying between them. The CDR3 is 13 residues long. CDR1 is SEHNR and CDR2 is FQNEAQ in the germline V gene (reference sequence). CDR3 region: CASSYPSGTEAFF. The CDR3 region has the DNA TGTGCCAGCAGCTACCCCTCAGGCACTGAAGCTTTCTTT. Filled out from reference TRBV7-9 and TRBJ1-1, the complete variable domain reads DTGVSQNPRHKITKRGQNVTFRCDPISEHNRLYWYRQTLGQGPEFLTYFQNEAQLEKSRLLSDRFSAERPKGSFSTLEIQRTEQGDSAMYLCASSYPSGTEAFFGQGTRLTVV.